A selection of T cell receptor beta chains follows, all from one sample in a study of cytomegalovirus exposure and HLA in healthy donors. The table came from immunoSEQ multiplex PCR; TCRdb's copy has only in-frame clones and leaves some out. The profile covers 150,000 or so clones, with over 70% appearing a single time and 9.5% to 15% taken by the ten largest. The source material was PBMCs. The receptors were sampled from a man aged 25-45 years in good health and CMV-seropositive. The CDR3 runs from the conserved cysteine through the conserved F or W. A row's size may be missing; if present it is once, few, many or a size class.

V gene,clone size,J gene,CDR3 protein
TRBV11-2,NA,TRBJ2-5,CASSLEFGTSGSTTETQYF
TRBV6-6,NA,TRBJ2-7,CASSYSSGGYEQYF
TRBV2,NA,NA,CASKGLPNEQYF
TRBV7-3,NA,TRBJ2-7,CASSLISGSYEQYF
TRBV5-4,NA,TRBJ1-5,CASSHGPHRGNQPQHF
TRBV5-1,once,TRBJ2-1,CASSLAEVAGVTYNEQFF
TRBV7-9,once,TRBJ2-1,CASSLPRILNEQFF
TRBV5-1,once,TRBJ2-7,CASSLLGQHTYEQYF
TRBV27,NA,TRBJ1-1,CASSEHRDTEAFF
TRBV28,NA,TRBJ1-2,CASNDRGRHYGYTF
TRBV7-2,few,TRBJ2-7,CASSPSGSSYEQYF
TRBV6-5,NA,TRBJ2-5,CASSELRGPETQYF
TRBV29-1,NA,TRBJ2-1,CSVERTRDNNNEQFF
TRBV29-1,few,TRBJ2-5,CSRQGPETQYF
TRBV19,NA,TRBJ2-1,CASKGQGFGEQFF
TRBV11-2,NA,TRBJ2-2,CASSLEGQRTNTGELFF
TRBV30,once,TRBJ2-7,CAWKMGRSYEQYF
TRBV7-2,NA,TRBJ2-1,CASSLARDGYNEQFF
TRBV7-2,NA,TRBJ1-4,CASSKGGATNEKLFF
TRBV15,NA,TRBJ1-1,CATSRGGAGGRSEAFF
TRBV6-5,NA,TRBJ2-2,CASSRLAGGPGELFF
TRBV20-1,NA,TRBJ2-1,CSARVRVEQFF
TRBV6-5,NA,TRBJ2-7,CASRTKGTTYEQYF
TRBV28,few,TRBJ1-1,CASRSLTGGSNTEAFF
TRBV7-9,NA,TRBJ2-5,CASRQGGQETQYF
TRBV2,once,TRBJ2-4,CASSFPGTGGAGAKNIQYF
TRBV9,few,TRBJ2-2,CASSVVGQGNTGELFF
TRBV28,NA,TRBJ2-7,CASSTYYEQYF